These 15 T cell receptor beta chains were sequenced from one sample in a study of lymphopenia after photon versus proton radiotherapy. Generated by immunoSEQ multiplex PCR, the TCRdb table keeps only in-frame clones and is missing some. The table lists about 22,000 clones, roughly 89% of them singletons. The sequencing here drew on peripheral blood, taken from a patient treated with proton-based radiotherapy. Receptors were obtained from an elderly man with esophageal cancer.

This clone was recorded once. CDR3 in amino acids: CASSPRSDSNQPQHF. For the CDR3, the DNA is TGTGCCAGCTCACCAAGAAGCGACAGCAATCAGCCCCAGCATTTT. The V gene is TRBV18, the J gene TRBJ1-5; D is undetermined. From germline, CDR1 is KGHSH and CDR2 LQKENI. The CDR3 sequence is 15 residues long. Trimming shortened V by 2 bases and J by 1 base, and 9 bases separated the two germline ends.

CDR3 bases: TGTGCCAGCAGCGTCTTGGGCGGGGGAACCTACGAGCAGTACTTC. Its protein is CASSVLGGGTYEQYF. V gene TRBV11-2 combines with J gene TRBJ2-5; 7 positions agree with TRBD2. The J call may not be correct, given that the DNA end is closer to TRBJ2-7. The CDR3 runs to 15 residues. In germline, CDR1 is SGHAT, CDR2 FQNNGV.

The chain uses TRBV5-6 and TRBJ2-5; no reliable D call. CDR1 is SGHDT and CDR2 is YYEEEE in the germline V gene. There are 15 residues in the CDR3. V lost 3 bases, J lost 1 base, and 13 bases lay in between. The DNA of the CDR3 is TGTGCCAGCAGCTCGGCCCCTTCCCCCCAAGAGACCCAGTACTTC. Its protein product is CASSSAPSPQETQYF.

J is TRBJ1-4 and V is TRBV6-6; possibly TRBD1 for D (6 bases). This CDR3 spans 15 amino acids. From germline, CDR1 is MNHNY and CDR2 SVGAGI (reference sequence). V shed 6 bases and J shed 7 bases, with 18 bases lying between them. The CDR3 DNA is TGTGCCAGCAGCACCGACAGGTGGATCGTTGAAAAACTGTTTTTT. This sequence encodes CASSTDRWIVEKLFF.

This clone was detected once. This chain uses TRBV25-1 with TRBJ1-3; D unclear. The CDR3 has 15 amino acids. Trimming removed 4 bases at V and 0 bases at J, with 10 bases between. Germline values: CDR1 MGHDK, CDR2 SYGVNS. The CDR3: CASSGVQSSGNTIYF. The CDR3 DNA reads TGTGCCAGCAGTGGAGTCCAGAGCTCTGGAAACACCATATATTTT.

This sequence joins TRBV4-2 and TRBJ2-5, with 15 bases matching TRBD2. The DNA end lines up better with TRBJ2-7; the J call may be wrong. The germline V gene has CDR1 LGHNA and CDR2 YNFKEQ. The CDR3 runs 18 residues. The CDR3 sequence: CASSQTGLAGGKRYEQYF. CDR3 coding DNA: TGTGCCAGCAGCCAAACAGGACTAGCGGGGGGGAAGCGGTACGAGCAGTACTTC.

CDR3 DNA sequence: TGTGCCAGCAGTATCCCCCCTACGGACTACAATGAGCAGTTCTTC. Translation: CASSIPPTDYNEQFF. The chain recombines TRBV7-9 with TRBJ2-1; D not certain. Trimming cost V 6 bases and J 3 bases, with 15 bases left between them. The CDR3 totals 15 residues. Per the germline V gene, CDR1 is SEHNR and CDR2 is FQNEAQ (reference sequence). Full variable domain (missing parts from reference TRBV7-9 and TRBJ2-1): DTGVSQNPRHKITKRGQNVTFRCDPISEHNRLYWYRQTLGQGPEFLTYFQNEAQLEKSRLLSDRFSAERPKGSFSTLEIQRTEQGDSAMYLCASSIPPTDYNEQFFGPGTRLTVL.

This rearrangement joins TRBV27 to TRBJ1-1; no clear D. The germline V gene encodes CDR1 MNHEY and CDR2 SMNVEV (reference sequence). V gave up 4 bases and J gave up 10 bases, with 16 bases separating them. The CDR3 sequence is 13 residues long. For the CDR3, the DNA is TGTGCCAGCAGTTCCCAGGATGGTTTTGGAGCTTTCTTT. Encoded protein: CASSSQDGFGAFF.

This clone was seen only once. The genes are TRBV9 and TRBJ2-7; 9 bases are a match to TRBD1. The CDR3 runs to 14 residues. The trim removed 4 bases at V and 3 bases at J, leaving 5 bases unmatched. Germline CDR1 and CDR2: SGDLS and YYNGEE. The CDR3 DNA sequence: TGTGCCAGCAGCCCGCGACAGGGGGGCTACGAGCAGTACTTC. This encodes CASSPRQGGYEQYF.

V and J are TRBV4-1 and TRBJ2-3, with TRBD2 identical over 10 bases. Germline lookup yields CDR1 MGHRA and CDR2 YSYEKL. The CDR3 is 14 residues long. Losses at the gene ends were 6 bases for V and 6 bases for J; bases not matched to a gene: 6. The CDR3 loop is CASSPVAGGDTQYF. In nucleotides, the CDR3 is TGCGCCAGCAGTCCTGTAGCGGGGGGTGATACGCAGTATTTT.

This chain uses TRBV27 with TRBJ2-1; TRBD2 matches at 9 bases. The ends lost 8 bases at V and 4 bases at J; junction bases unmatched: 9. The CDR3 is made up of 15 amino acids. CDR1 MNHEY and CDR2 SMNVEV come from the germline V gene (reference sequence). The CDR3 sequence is CASSSTSGTYNEQFF. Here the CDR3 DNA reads TGTGCCAGCTCGTCGACTAGCGGAACTTACAATGAGCAGTTCTTC.

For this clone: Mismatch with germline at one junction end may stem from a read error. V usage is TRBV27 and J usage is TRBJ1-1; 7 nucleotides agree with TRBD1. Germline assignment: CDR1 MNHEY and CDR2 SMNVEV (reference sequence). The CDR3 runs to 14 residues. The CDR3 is CASNLQGSNTEAFF. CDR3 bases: TGTGCCAGCAATTTACAGGGGTCGAACACTGAAGCTTTCTTT.

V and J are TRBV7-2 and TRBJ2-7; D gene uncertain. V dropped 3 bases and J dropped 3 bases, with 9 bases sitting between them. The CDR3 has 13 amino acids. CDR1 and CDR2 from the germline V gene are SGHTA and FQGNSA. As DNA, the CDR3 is TGTGCCAGCAGCTTGGAAAGAGACTACGAGCAGTACTTC. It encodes CASSLERDYEQYF.

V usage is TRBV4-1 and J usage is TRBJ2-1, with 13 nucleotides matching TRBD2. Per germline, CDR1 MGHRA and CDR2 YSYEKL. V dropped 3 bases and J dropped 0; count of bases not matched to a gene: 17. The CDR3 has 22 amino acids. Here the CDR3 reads CASSQNGATSGRSQSSYNEQFF. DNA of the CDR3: TGCGCCAGCAGCCAGAACGGGGCGACTAGCGGGAGGTCTCAGAGCTCCTACAATGAGCAGTTCTTC.

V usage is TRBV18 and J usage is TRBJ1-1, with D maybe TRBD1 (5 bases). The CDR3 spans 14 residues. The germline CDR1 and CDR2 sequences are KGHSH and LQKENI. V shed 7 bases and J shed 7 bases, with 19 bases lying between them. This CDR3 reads CASLSGRDLFEAFF. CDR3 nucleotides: TGTGCCAGCTTGTCGGGGAGGGACTTATTTGAAGCTTTCTTT.